The following is a T cell receptor (beta chain) sequence with its context. This sample is part of a study of blood T cell repertoires in COVID-19. Across the study: PBMCs, B-cell-depleted T cells, or T cells were the source of the cDNA or gDNA that made up the material.

Trimming at V came to 3 bases and at J to 6 bases, leaving 6 bases not matched to a gene. Germline V gene data show CDR1 as LNHDA and CDR2 as SQIVND (reference sequence). CDR3 length: 15 amino acids. Original data processing: Amplification of reference gene primers was used by the study to estimate nucleated cell counts. Libraries were prepared by immunoSEQ multiplex PCR; TCRdb keeps only in-frame clonotypes and omits some of them. The V and J calls and clone size come from that table; D and trimming were worked out from the DNA. The sample lists about 190,000 clones, roughly 77% occurring once. In terms of age and location, participants ranged from roughly 18 to 100 years and lived in roughly 22 US areas. Participants had their cohort set by participant-reported clinical history.

The specimen sequenced was PBMCs or T cells enriched from blood (not recorded which). The chain carries TRBV19 and TRBJ2-1, with 9 bases aligning to TRBD1. The TCR was taken from a woman aged 50 to 65 with acute COVID-19. DNA of the CDR3: TGTGCCAGTAGTATTGGGACAGGGACCTTCAATGAGCAGTTCTTC. Protein: CASSIGTGTFNEQFF.